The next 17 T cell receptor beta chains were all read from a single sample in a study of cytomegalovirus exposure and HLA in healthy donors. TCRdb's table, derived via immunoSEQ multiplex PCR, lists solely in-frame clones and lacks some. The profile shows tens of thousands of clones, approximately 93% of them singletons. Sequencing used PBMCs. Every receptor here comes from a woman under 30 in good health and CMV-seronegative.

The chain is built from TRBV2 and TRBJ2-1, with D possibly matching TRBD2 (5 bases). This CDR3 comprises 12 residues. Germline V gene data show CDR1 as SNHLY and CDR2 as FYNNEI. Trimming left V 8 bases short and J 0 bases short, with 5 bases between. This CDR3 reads CASRGSYNEQFF. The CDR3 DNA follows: TGTGCCAGCCGGGGCTCCTACAATGAGCAGTTCTTC.

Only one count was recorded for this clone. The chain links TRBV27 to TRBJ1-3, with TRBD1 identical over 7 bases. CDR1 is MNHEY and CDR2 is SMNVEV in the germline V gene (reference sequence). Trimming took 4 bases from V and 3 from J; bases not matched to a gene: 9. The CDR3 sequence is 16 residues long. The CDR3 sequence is CASSSNRGRNGNTIYF. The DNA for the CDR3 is TGTGCCAGCAGTTCAAACAGGGGAAGGAATGGAAACACCATATATTTT.

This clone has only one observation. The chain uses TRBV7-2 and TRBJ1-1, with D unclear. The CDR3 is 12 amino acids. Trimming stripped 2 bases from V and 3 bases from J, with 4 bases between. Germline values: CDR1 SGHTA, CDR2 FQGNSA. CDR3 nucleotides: TGTGCCAGCAGCTTAAAGCACACTGAAGCTTTCTTT. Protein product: CASSLKHTEAFF.

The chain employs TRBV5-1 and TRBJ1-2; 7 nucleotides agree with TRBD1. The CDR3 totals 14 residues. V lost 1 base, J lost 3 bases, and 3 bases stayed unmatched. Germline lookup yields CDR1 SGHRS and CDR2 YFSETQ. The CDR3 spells CASSLSGGDYGYTF. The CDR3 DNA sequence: TGCGCCAGCAGCTTGTCAGGGGGTGACTATGGCTACACCTTC.

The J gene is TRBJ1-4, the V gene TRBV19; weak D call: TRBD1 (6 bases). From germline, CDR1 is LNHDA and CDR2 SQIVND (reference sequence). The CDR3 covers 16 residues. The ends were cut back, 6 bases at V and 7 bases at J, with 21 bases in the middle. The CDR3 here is CASSPVNRVGSEKLFF. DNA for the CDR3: TGTGCCAGTAGCCCGGTAAACAGGGTGGGTAGTGAAAAACTGTTTTTT.

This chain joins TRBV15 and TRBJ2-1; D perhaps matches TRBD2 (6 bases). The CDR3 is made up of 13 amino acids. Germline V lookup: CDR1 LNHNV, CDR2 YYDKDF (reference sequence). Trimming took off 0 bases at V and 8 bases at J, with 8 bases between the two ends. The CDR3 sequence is CATSRDTGDEQFF. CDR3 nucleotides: TGTGCCACCAGCAGAGATACGGGGGATGAGCAGTTCTTC.

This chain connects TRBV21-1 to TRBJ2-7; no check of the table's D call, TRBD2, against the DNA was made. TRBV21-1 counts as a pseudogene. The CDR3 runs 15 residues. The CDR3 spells CASSPKFKSTSEQYV. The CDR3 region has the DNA TGTGCCAGCAGCCCCAAGTTTAAGTCGACTAGCGAGCAGTACGTC.

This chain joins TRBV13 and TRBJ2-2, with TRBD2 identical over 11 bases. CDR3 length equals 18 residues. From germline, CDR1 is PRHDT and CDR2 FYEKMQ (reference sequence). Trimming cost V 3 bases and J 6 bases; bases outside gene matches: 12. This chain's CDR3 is CASSFNSGGAQVAGELFF. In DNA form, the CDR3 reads TGTGCCAGCAGCTTTAATAGCGGGGGGGCCCAAGTCGCCGGGGAGCTGTTTTTT.

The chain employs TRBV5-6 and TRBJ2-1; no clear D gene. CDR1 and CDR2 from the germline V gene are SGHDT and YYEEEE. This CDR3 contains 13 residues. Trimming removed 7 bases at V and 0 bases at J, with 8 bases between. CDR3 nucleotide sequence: TGTGCCAGCGCGGTTAGCTCCTACAATGAGCAGTTCTTC. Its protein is CASAVSSYNEQFF. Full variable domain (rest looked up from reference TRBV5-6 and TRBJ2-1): DAGVTQSPTHLIKTRGQQVTLRCSPKSGHDTVSWYQQALGQGPQFIFQYYEEEERQRGNFPDRFSGHQFPNYSSELNVNALLLGDSALYLCASAVSSYNEQFFGPGTRLTVL.

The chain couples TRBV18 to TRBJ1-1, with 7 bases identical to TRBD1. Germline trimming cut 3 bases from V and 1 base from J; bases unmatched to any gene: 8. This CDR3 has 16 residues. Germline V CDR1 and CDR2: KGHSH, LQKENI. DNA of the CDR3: TGTGCCAGCTCACCGTCGCAGACAGGGAGGAACACTGAAGCTTTCTTT. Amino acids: CASSPSQTGRNTEAFF.

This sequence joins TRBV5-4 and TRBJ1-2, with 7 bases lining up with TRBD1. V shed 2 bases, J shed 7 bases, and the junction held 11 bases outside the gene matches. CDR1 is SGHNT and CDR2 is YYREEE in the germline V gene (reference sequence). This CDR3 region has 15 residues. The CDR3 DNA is TGTGCCAGCAGCTTAGATACACAGGGGCCCACTGGCTACACCTTC. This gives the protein CASSLDTQGPTGYTF.

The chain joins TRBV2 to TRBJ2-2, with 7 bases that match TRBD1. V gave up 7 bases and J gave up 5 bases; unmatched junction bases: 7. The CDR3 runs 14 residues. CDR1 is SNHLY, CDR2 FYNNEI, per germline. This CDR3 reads CASIRQGYTGELFF. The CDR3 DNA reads TGTGCCAGCATTAGACAGGGTTATACCGGGGAGCTGTTTTTT.

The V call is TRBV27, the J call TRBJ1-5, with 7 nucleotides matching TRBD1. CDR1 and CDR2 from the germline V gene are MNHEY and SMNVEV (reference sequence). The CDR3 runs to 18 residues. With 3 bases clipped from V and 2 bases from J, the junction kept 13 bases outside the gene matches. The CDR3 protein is CASSFGGGPGVGNQPQHF. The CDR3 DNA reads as TGTGCCAGCAGTTTTGGAGGGGGCCCCGGCGTCGGCAATCAGCCCCAGCATTTT.

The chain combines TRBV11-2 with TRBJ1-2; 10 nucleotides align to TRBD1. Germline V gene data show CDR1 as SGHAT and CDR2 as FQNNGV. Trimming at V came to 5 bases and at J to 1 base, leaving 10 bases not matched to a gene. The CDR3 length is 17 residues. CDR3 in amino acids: CASSDRDRGLGNYGYTF. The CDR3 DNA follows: TGTGCCAGCAGCGACCGGGACAGGGGCCTAGGTAACTATGGCTACACCTTC.

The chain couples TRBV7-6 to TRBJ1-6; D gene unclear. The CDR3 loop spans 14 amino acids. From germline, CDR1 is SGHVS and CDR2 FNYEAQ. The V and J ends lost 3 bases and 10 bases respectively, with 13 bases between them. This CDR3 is CASSFGQADSPLHF. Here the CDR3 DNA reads TGTGCCAGCAGCTTCGGCCAGGCAGACTCACCCCTCCACTTT.

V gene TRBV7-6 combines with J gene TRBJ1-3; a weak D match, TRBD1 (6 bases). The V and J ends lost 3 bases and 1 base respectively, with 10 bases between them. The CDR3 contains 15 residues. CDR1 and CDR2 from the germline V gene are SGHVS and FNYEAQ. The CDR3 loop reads CASSLAQGSGNTIYF. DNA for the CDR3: TGTGCCAGCAGCTTGGCACAGGGTTCTGGAAACACCATATATTTT.

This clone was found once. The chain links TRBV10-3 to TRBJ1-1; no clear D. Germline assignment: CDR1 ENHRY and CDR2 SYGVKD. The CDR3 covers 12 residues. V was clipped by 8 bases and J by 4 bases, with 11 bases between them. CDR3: CAIGRVITEAFF. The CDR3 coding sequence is TGTGCCATCGGGAGGGTAATCACTGAAGCTTTCTTT.